This TCR beta chain was sequenced for a study of T cells after yellow fever vaccination (dated by TCRdb to 2018 to 2020). Broadly, across the study: The SMART-Seq v4 Ultra Low Input RNA kit was used to prepare libraries from fractions with low cell numbers. To track T-cell clones before and after primary and booster YFV17D yellow fever vaccination, bulk TCR alpha and beta repertoires were sequenced longitudinally. Two healthy male donors, one aged 18 to 30 and one aged 30 to 39 years, made up the cohort. Bulk PBMC replicates and cell subsets were isolated from blood drawn at multiple timepoints before and after both primary and secondary immunization. Results and caveats for the whole study, not just this receptor: Computational filtering was required because FACS-sorted repertoires could contain abundant contaminating clonotypes from the bulk population. A small fraction of clonotypes appeared in both the CD4 and CD8 compartments, likely as a result of convergent recombination. Compared with the primary T-cell response, the secondary T-cell response was weaker but faster, peaking on day 5 rather than day 15. Most clones expanded after primary vaccination were re-detected after the booster (almost 98% of CD4 and 80% to 90% of CD8), suggesting broad memory maintenance. The study included only two donors, which limits how far the findings can be generalized.

To note about this clonotype: Which antigen it targets is not known. No quality values exist for individual bases; no much larger clone is one base distant.

The treatment or condition label on this specimen signifies: live attenuated yellow fever vaccine strain. A standard Ficoll-Paque protocol was used to isolate PBMCs from peripheral blood. Dynabeads CD4 and CD8 positive selection kits were used to isolate the CD4 and CD8 T-cell fractions. TriZol was used to extract RNA from bulk PBMCs, from CD4 and CD8 fractions, and from dextramer-positive and dextramer-negative fractions. The instrument given in TCRdb is Illumina NovaSeq 6000. Synthesis of TCR cDNA relied on 5'RACE template switching, a step that introduced a universal primer site along with unique molecular identifiers. Priming for cDNA synthesis came from both the TCR alpha and TCR beta constant segments. Two PCR steps were used to amplify libraries, with sample barcodes and sequencing adapters being added in the second step. Sequencing of libraries was performed on Illumina HiSeq 2500 (2x100 bp) or NovaSeq (2x150 bp). Under the source paper's analysis protocol: Reads were demultiplexed and collapsed into UMI consensus sequences with MIGEC, and V(D)J alignment was performed with MiXCR. Vaccine-responding clonotypes were defined with edgeR using replicate PBMC samples, requiring FDR below 0.01 and a log2 fold change above 5 up to day 15. Each bulk clonotype received a CD4 or CD8 identity based on whether the sequenced CD4 or CD8 repertoire contained that clonotype at higher abundance. TCRdb's own reprocessing of the public reads used fastp at Q25 and MiXCR and kept productive beta chains. Every entry covers one CDR3 protein and lists the most common genes and DNA from its rows. TCRdb's processing, not the authors', yielded these V and J calls. The sample table records around 200,000 distinct CDR3 sequences; about 11% of these occur just once. The ten biggest clones cover 36% of the sample.

Material: CD8+ T cells sorted from PBMCs, obtained 15 days after the yellow fever booster vaccination. The sequence came from a man aged 18 to 30 who received the YFV17D yellow fever vaccine.

The DNA sequence is as follows: TGTGCCACCTACAGAGGGGGTCGAACTGAAGCTTTCTTT. Its product reads: CATYRGGRTEAFF. Here the chain combines TRBV6-2 or TRBV6-3 and TRBJ1-1; TRBD1 is perhaps the D gene, given 6 matching bases. The trim is 10 bases for V and 5 bases for J, with a gap of 17 bases between the germline ends. CDR1 MNHEY and CDR2 SVGEGT are derived from the germline V gene. The CDR3 numbers 13 residues from cysteine through phenylalanine. The kept DNA is CDR3 alone, 39 bases in frame from the first base.